This TCR beta chain was sequenced in a study of blood T cell repertoires in COVID-19. For the study at large: Whether acute or convalescent, the COVID-19 samples came from the United States, Italy and Spain. From T cells, B-cell-depleted T cells, or PBMCs came the material, which was cDNA or gDNA.

Trimming took 6 bases from V and 4 from J, leaving 16 bases between them. CDR1 MNHEY and CDR2 SVGAGI come from the germline V gene. The CDR3 is made up of 15 amino acids. Authors' processing steps: Researchers report that nucleated cell counts were estimated from reference gene primer amplification. Method: immunoSEQ multiplex PCR; TCRdb's copy keeps in-frame clones and lacks some. D and trimming come from the DNA, and the V and J calls and clone size come from that table. The sample carries roughly 250,000 clones, around 81% recorded once. V and J are TRBV6-5 and TRBJ1-5; no reliable D call. The source of this sequence is a woman aged 55-70 years with active or convalescent COVID-19. Sequencing used peripheral blood. The CDR3 reads CASSQRGVGNQPQHF. CDR3 coding DNA: TGTGCCAGCAGCCAACGCGGGGTTGGAAATCAGCCCCAGCATTTT.